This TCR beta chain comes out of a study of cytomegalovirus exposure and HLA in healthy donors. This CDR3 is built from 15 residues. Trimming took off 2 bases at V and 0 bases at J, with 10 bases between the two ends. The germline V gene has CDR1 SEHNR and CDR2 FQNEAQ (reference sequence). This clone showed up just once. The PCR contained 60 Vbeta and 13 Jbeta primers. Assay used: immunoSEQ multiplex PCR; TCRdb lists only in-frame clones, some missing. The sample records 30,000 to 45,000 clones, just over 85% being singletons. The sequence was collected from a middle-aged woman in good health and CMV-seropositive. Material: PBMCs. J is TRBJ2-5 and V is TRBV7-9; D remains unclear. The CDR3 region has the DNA TGTGCCAGCAGCTTACTCCAGGCGTACCAAGAGACCCAGTACTTC. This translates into CASSLLQAYQETQYF. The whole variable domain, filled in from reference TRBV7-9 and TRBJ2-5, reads DTGVSQNPRHKITKRGQNVTFRCDPISEHNRLYWYRQTLGQGPEFLTYFQNEAQLEKSRLLSDRFSAERPKGSFSTLEIQRTEQGDSAMYLCASSLLQAYQETQYFGPGTRLLVL.